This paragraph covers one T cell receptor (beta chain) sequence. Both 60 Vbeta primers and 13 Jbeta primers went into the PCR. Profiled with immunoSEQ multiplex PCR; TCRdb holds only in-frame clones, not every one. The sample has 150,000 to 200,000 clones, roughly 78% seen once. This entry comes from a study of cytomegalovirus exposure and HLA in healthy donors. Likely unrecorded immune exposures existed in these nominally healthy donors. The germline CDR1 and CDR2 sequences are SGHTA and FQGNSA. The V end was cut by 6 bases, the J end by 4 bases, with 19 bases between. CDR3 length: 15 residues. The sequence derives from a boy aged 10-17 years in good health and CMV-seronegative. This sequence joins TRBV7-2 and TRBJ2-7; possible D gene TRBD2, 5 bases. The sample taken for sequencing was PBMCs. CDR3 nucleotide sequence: TGTGCCAGCAGTCTAAGTGGAGAAGGAGGATACGAGCAGTACTTC. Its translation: CASSLSGEGGYEQYF.